This is a list of T cell receptor beta chains from one sample in a study of T cell responses to AZD1222 COVID-19 vaccine. Sequenced by immunoSEQ multiplex PCR; TCRdb stores in-frame clones only, minus some. The table records tens of thousands of clones, 75% to 90% of them present only once. The sample in question was peripheral blood, obtained on day 0 of AZD1222 vaccination. Receptor source: an adult in good health. Each CDR3 is given with its conserved first and last residue. D genes are given only for firm matches. Clone sizes are given selectively: once, few, many, or a class where the clone is expanded.

j_call v_call clone_size d_call cdr3_aa cdr3_nt
TRBJ2-3 TRBV7-6 NA NA CASSFTGEGSDTQYF TGTGCCAGCAGCTTCACGGGAGAGGGGTCAGATACGCAGTATTTT
TRBJ1-2 TRBV3-1/TRBV3-2 NA TRBD1 CASSASVQGAYGYTF TGTGCCAGCAGCGCTTCAGTACAGGGGGCATATGGCTACACCTTC
TRBJ2-5 TRBV10-3 NA TRBD1 CAISESDRGTETQYF TGTGCCATCAGTGAGAGTGACAGGGGCACAGAGACCCAGTACTTC
TRBJ2-2 TRBV19 NA NA CASSRSSSDTGELFF TGTGCCAGTAGTAGGTCTTCCTCCGACACCGGGGAGCTGTTTTTT
TRBJ1-1 TRBV6-6 NA NA CASHPGGANTEAFF TGTGCCAGCCACCCTGGAGGGGCAAACACTGAAGCTTTCTTT
TRBJ1-5 TRBV6-1 NA NA CASSEVLAPTRTQPQHF TGTGCCAGCAGTGAAGTTTTAGCTCCTACCCGGACCCAGCCCCAGCATTTT
TRBJ2-2 TRBV9 NA NA CASSPGNSGNTGELFF TGTGCCAGCAGCCCCGGTAATAGCGGGAACACCGGGGAGCTGTTTTTT
TRBJ1-4 TRBV27 NA TRBD1 CASGSQGAANEKLFF TGTGCCAGCGGCTCCCAGGGGGCGGCTAATGAAAAACTGTTTTTT
TRBJ1-4 TRBV12-2 NA NA CASRFGDVSGATNEKLFF TGTGCAAGTCGCTTCGGGGACGTGTCGGGGGCTACTAATGAAAAACTGTTTTTT
TRBJ2-5 TRBV5-1 NA NA CASSPTAGQETQYF TGCGCCAGCAGCCCCACGGCGGGCCAAGAGACCCAGTACTTC
TRBJ2-3 TRBV11-2 NA TRBD2 CASSSSGRREDTQYF TGTGCCAGCAGCTCTAGCGGGAGGAGAGAAGATACGCAGTATTTT
TRBJ1-5 TRBV24-1 NA NA CATSAGSASEVGQPQHF TGTGCCACCAGTGCTGGGTCGGCTTCAGAAGTTGGTCAGCCCCAGCATTTT
TRBJ2-1 TRBV10-2 NA NA CASWGLNYNEQFF TGCGCCAGCTGGGGGCTTAACTACAATGAGCAGTTCTTC
TRBJ2-3 TRBV7-3 NA NA CASSLTGGTDTQYF TGTGCCAGCAGCTTAACCGGCGGCACAGATACGCAGTATTTT
TRBJ1-1 TRBV16 NA NA CASSQGERAFF TGTGCCAGCAGCCAGGGGGAGAGGGCTTTCTTT
TRBJ2-5 TRBV28 NA NA CASSLGRAETQYF TGTGCCAGCAGTTTAGGTAGGGCTGAGACCCAGTACTTC
TRBJ2-4 TRBV10-3 once NA CAISDSLLAKNIQYF TGTGCCATCAGTGACTCTCTCTTAGCCAAAAACATTCAGTACTTC
TRBJ1-5 TRBV19 once NA CASRGGGSNQPQHF TGTGCCAGTCGAGGCGGGGGTAGCAATCAGCCCCAGCATTTT
TRBJ2-1 TRBV4-3 NA TRBD2 CASSLLAGEHVYNEQFF TGCGCCAGCAGCCTACTAGCGGGAGAGCACGTGTACAATGAGCAGTTCTTC
TRBJ1-2 TRBV24-1 NA NA CATSLRGESYGYTF TGTGCCACCAGTCTACGGGGCGAATCCTATGGCTACACCTTC
TRBJ1-6 TRBV28 NA NA CASRTASLSSYNSPLHF TGTGCCAGCCGGACAGCAAGCTTAAGCTCCTATAATTCACCCCTCCACTTT
TRBJ2-1 TRBV6-6 NA TRBD2 CASSLAGEVVMNEQFF TGTGCCAGCAGTCTAGCGGGAGAAGTGGTGATGAATGAGCAGTTCTTC
TRBJ2-3 TRBV4-1 NA TRBD2 CASSQGTWGGRGTDTQYF TGCGCCAGCAGCCAAGGGACTTGGGGCGGGAGAGGGACAGATACGCAGTATTTT
TRBJ1-5 TRBV6-4 NA TRBD1 CASPHRDRTLGNQPQHF TGTGCCAGCCCTCACCGGGACAGAACGTTGGGCAATCAGCCCCAGCATTTT
TRBJ1-4 TRBV25-1 NA NA CASSQTGFQQFF TGTGCCAGCAGTCAAACGGGATTCCAGCAGTTTTTT
TRBJ1-1 TRBV7-9 once TRBD1 CASSAGTGANEAFF TGTGCCAGCAGCGCCGGGACAGGGGCGAATGAAGCTTTCTTT
TRBJ1-1 TRBV18 NA NA CASSPLRAENTEAFF TGTGCCAGCTCACCATTACGGGCAGAGAACACTGAAGCTTTCTTT
TRBJ1-5 TRBV11-2 NA NA CASSLGGYSNQPQHF TGTGCCAGCAGCTTAGGGGGATATAGCAATCAGCCCCAGCATTTT
TRBJ2-3 TRBV3-1/TRBV3-2 NA NA CASSQVGGDTQYF TGTGCCAGCAGCCAAGTTGGGGGAGATACGCAGTATTTT
TRBJ2-2 TRBV6-2/TRBV6-3 NA NA CASSSGRSRTGELFF TGTGCCAGCAGCTCCGGACGGTCTCGGACCGGGGAGCTGTTTTTT
TRBJ2-3 TRBV7-2 NA TRBD2 CASSLAASGSSGDTQYF TGTGCCAGCAGCTTAGCGGCTAGCGGGAGTTCTGGAGATACGCAGTATTTT
TRBJ2-5 TRBV24-1 once TRBD1 CATSDTGTAQETQYF TGTGCCACCAGTGATACCGGGACAGCCCAAGAGACCCAGTACTTC
TRBJ2-4 TRBV14 NA TRBD1 CASSPGQGRTRGGNIQYF TGTGCCAGCAGTCCCGGACAGGGGCGAACTAGGGGAGGAAACATTCAGTACTTC
TRBJ1-2 TRBV28 NA NA CASKVIGGFYGYTF TGTGCCAGCAAGGTTATAGGGGGGTTCTATGGCTACACCTTC
TRBJ1-4 TRBV23-1 NA NA CASSQSIWGGTNEKLFF TGCGCCAGCAGTCAATCGATCTGGGGGGGGACTAATGAAAAACTGTTTTTT
TRBJ1-2 TRBV3-1/TRBV3-2 NA NA CASSQDGPGRHYGYTF TGTGCCAGCAGCCAAGATGGACCGGGACGGCATTATGGCTACACCTTC
TRBJ2-2 TRBV28 NA NA CASSSPSAQNTGELFF TGTGCCAGCTCTTCCCCTAGCGCCCAGAACACCGGGGAGCTGTTTTTT
TRBJ1-2 TRBV6-2/TRBV6-3 NA NA CASSFRDSGRYGYTF TGTGCCAGCAGTTTCCGGGACTCAGGGAGGTATGGCTACACCTTC
TRBJ1-6 TRBV19 NA TRBD1 CASKDRSSYNSPLHF TGTGCCAGTAAGGACAGGAGCTCCTATAATTCACCCCTCCACTTT
TRBJ2-1 TRBV9 NA NA CASSAGRSLVYNEQFF TGTGCCAGCAGCGCCGGCCGTAGTCTAGTCTACAATGAGCAGTTCTTC
TRBJ2-3 TRBV2 NA NA CASIGGSTDTQYF TGTGCCAGCATCGGGGGTTCCACAGATACGCAGTATTTT
TRBJ1-3 TRBV7-9 NA NA CASSLMAGSGNTIYF TGTGCCAGCAGCTTAATGGCGGGGTCTGGAAACACCATATATTTT
TRBJ1-2 TRBV6-5 NA NA CASSYEADYGYTF TGTGCCAGCAGTTACGAGGCGGACTATGGCTACACCTTC
TRBJ1-6 TRBV5-4 NA NA CASSLLVKGLYNSPLHF TGTGCCAGCAGTCTCCTTGTGAAGGGGCTGTATAATTCACCCCTCCACTTT
TRBJ2-1 TRBV9 NA TRBD2 CASSTGLAGVNNEQFF TGTGCCAGCAGCACGGGACTAGCGGGAGTTAACAATGAGCAGTTCTTC
TRBJ1-5 TRBV3-1/TRBV3-2 NA NA CASSQDRDQPQHF TGTGCCAGCAGCCAAGATAGGGATCAGCCCCAGCATTTT
TRBJ1-1 TRBV7-2 NA NA CASSLITEAFF TGTGCCAGCAGCTTAATCACTGAAGCTTTCTTT
TRBJ2-1 TRBV24-1 NA NA CATSDSPRDEQFF TGTGCCACCAGTGATTCCCCCCGAGATGAGCAGTTCTTC
TRBJ2-7 TRBV5-1 NA TRBD2 CASSIPGTSGYEQYF TGCGCCAGCAGCATACCCGGGACTAGCGGTTACGAGCAGTACTTC
TRBJ2-3 TRBV5-1 NA NA CASSFSGGGTQYF TGCGCCAGCAGCTTCTCCGGGGGCGGCACGCAGTATTTT
TRBJ2-5 TRBV4-1 NA NA CASSQVAGETQYF TGCGCCAGCAGCCAAGTTGCAGGAGAGACCCAGTACTTC